This entry describes one T cell receptor beta chain. What it binds is not known. These data are taken from a study of tumor and adjacent non-tumor tissue in lung cancer. Study-level findings and limits: Compared with tumor, normal lung showed significantly lower TCR diversity. Top 100 clones took a larger repertoire share in normal lung.

CDR1 is SGHNT and CDR2 is YENEEA in the germline V gene. The length of the CDR3 is 15 residues. V lost 5 bases and J lost 6; bases outside the gene matches: 12. Three rounds of nested PCR, following a modified ARM-PCR protocol, produced the TCRbeta library. MiXCR was run by TCRdb on the multiplex PCR reads, yielding one entry per CDR3 protein. The sample holds 120,000 or so distinct CDR3 sequences, 75% to 90% seen once. This sample's RNA came from whole unsorted tissue. Between August and November 2014, newly diagnosed, chemotherapy-naive lung cancer patients underwent thoracic surgery in China. The receptor comes from a man between 65 and 80 years old with non-small cell lung cancer. Sequenced input: lung tumor tissue. This chain joins TRBV11-3 and TRBJ1-1, with 7 positions matching TRBD1. CDR3 DNA sequence: TGTGCCAGCAGCCCCACCACCACAGGGGACTCTGAAGCTTTCTTT. It specifies CASSPTTTGDSEAFF.